Sequencing of this T cell receptor (beta chain) was carried out in a study of blood T cell repertoires in COVID-19. Study-level information: Acute-phase and convalescent COVID-19 samples originated in the United States, Italy and Spain. Nucleic acid was either cDNA or gDNA, and it came from T cells, B-cell-depleted T cells, or PBMCs.

The CDR3 is 16 residues long. Trimming took 4 bases from V and 3 from J; bases not matched to a gene: 8. Looked up from germline, CDR1 is SGHDT and CDR2 is YYEEEE. In the authors' workflow: By means of reference gene primer amplification, nucleated cell counts were estimated. Assay: immunoSEQ multiplex PCR; the TCRdb copy retains only in-frame clones and omits some. Clone size and V and J calls were adopted from that table, with D and trimming inferred from the DNA. The table records under 100,000 clones, 75% to 85% of them present only once. The chain couples TRBV5-6 to TRBJ2-2; 8 bases map to TRBD1. The sequence was collected from a human donor in a cohort sampled during active COVID-19. Sample: peripheral blood. The CDR3 region has the DNA TGTGCCAGCAGCGGGGCCGGACAGGGACACACCGGGGAGCTGTTTTTT. Translating it yields CASSGAGQGHTGELFF.